This is a list of T cell receptor beta chains from one sample in a study of memory CD4+ T cells and cytomegalovirus serostatus. Here immunoSEQ multiplex PCR was the method, and the copy in TCRdb shows in-frame clones only, minus some. Of fewer than 50,000 clones in the sample, about 82% were seen once. The sequencing input was memory CD4+ T cells from blood. These TCRs come from an adult in good health and CMV-seronegative. The CDR3 runs from the conserved cysteine through the conserved F or W. The D gene is left open where the match is weak. Only some rows state a clone size, as once, few, many or a class for expanded clones.

D	size	V	J	DNA	CDR3
NA	NA	TRBV6-5	TRBJ2-2	TGTGCCAGCGAGGGGACGAACACCGGGGAGCTGTTTTTT	CASEGTNTGELFF
NA	NA	TRBV6-1	TRBJ2-7	TGTGCCAGCAGTGAAGGTACGCTACGTCCCGAGCAGTACTTC	CASSEGTLRPEQYF
TRBD1	NA	TRBV11-1	TRBJ1-1	TGTGCCAGCAGCTTGGGTCCGGGACAGGGGATGACTGAAGCTTTCTTT	CASSLGPGQGMTEAFF
NA	NA	TRBV28	TRBJ1-2	TGTGCCAGCAGTTTACTACCCGCTCTGCAGGGTGGCTACACCTTC	CASSLLPALQGGYTF
TRBD1	NA	TRBV29-1	TRBJ1-5	TGCAGCGTTGGACAGGGGCTTTATCAGCCCCAGCATTTT	CSVGQGLYQPQHF
NA	NA	TRBV13	TRBJ2-7	TGTGCCAGCAGCTTACCCGGACACGGTCGGGAGAAAGAGCAGTACTTC	CASSLPGHGREKEQYF
NA	NA	TRBV7-2	TRBJ2-4	TGTGCCAGCGGGACCGGACCCAAAAACATTCAGTACTTC	CASGTGPKNIQYF
NA	NA	TRBV4-3	TRBJ1-5	TGCGCCAGCAGCCAGAACCGGGGGGAGGCGCAGCCCCAGCATTTT	CASSQNRGEAQPQHF
TRBD2	NA	TRBV18	TRBJ2-3	TGTGCCAGCGGCTTATCAGCGGGAGGTGTAACAGATACGCAGTATTTT	CASGLSAGGVTDTQYF
TRBD2	NA	TRBV27	TRBJ2-2	TGTGCCAGCAGTTCCCGACCGGGACTAGCGGGAGGACACGGGGAGCTGTTTTTT	CASSSRPGLAGGHGELFF
TRBD2	NA	TRBV5-1	TRBJ2-5	TGCGCCAGCAGCCCCCTAGCGGGAGGGTTAGAGACCCAGTACTTC	CASSPLAGGLETQYF
NA	NA	TRBV10-3	TRBJ2-3	TGTGCCATCAGTGAGTCGGGCAGGGGTGGCAAGGATACGCAGTATTTT	CAISESGRGGKDTQYF
NA	NA	TRBV5-1	TRBJ2-5	TGCGCCAGCAGCTTGGGGCTAGGAGGGAAAGAGACCCAGTACTTC	CASSLGLGGKETQYF
NA	NA	TRBV2	TRBJ1-5	TGTGCCAGCAGTGAAACAGGGCAGCCCCAGCATTTT	CASSETGQPQHF
NA	NA	TRBV10-3	TRBJ2-7	NA	CAISVPPGGRGLYEQYF
NA	once	TRBV6-4	TRBJ2-4	TGTGCCAGTCCCTGGTGGGAGTGTACCAAAAACATTCAGTACTTC	CASPWWECTKNIQYF
NA	NA	TRBV11-2	TRBJ2-7	TGTGCCAGCAGCTTAGAACTAGACTACGAGCAGTACTTC	CASSLELDYEQYF
TRBD1	once	TRBV30	TRBJ1-4	TGTGCCTGGAGTGTGGGCGGGCAGGGGGCCAGAGAAAAACTGTTTTTT	CAWSVGGQGAREKLFF
TRBD2	once	TRBV5-4	TRBJ2-7	TGTGCCAGCAGCCCCGGAACCCCTCAACTAGCGCACTCCTACGAGCAGTACTTC	CASSPGTPQLAHSYEQYF
TRBD1	NA	TRBV10-3	TRBJ2-6	TGTGCCATCAGTGAGGGACAGGGTTTGACTGGGGCCAACGTCCTGACTTTC	CAISEGQGLTGANVLTF
TRBD1	NA	TRBV2	TRBJ1-4	TGTGCCAGCAATACAAGGGGACAGGGCGGCGAAAAACTGTTTTTT	CASNTRGQGGEKLFF
NA	NA	TRBV6-5	TRBJ1-1	TGTGCCAGCAGTTACTCTGCGCCGGGGGCTGGGACTGAAGCTTTCTTT	CASSYSAPGAGTEAFF
TRBD1	NA	TRBV27	TRBJ2-6	TGTGCCAGCAGCCCTAGGACAGGGGGCCTGTCGTCTGGGGCCAACGTCCTGACTTTC	CASSPRTGGLSSGANVLTF
TRBD1	NA	TRBV19	TRBJ2-3	TGTGCCAGTAAAAGACAGGGGGTTAGCACAGATACGCAGTATTTT	CASKRQGVSTDTQYF
NA	once	TRBV28	TRBJ1-3	TGTGCCAGCAGTTTGGGCGGAATCTCTGGAAACACCATATATTTT	CASSLGGISGNTIYF
NA	NA	TRBV5-5	TRBJ1-2	TGTGCCAGCAGCTTGAACAGTGCCCAGGGTGGCTACACCTTC	CASSLNSAQGGYTF
NA	NA	TRBV21-1	TRBJ2-5	TGTGCCCCGATAGTCCGGGGAGGAGAGACCCAGTACTTC	CAPIVRGGETQYF
TRBD1	NA	TRBV28	TRBJ1-2	TGTGCCAGCAGTTTAGCCGCGACAGGGTTTGGCTACACCTTC	CASSLAATGFGYTF
TRBD2	NA	TRBV27	TRBJ2-7	TGTGCCAGCAGTCCCACGGGGGGACCTCAGTACTTC	CASSPTGGPQYF
TRBD2	NA	TRBV5-1	TRBJ2-1	TGCGCCAGCAGCTTGGGGACTAGCGGGCAAGGTCGCGAGCAGTTCTTC	CASSLGTSGQGREQFF
TRBD2	NA	TRBV19	TRBJ2-1	TGTGCCAGTAGGGCCCTAGCGGGAGGGCCGCAGCAGTTCTTC	CASRALAGGPQQFF
TRBD2	NA	TRBV5-1	TRBJ2-1	TGCGCCAGCAGCTTTACTAGCGGGAGCCCTGAGCAGTTCTTC	CASSFTSGSPEQFF
TRBD2	once	TRBV4-3	TRBJ2-1	TGCGCCAGCAGCCAAGCGGCTAGCGGGAGATATGAGCAGTTCTTC	CASSQAASGRYEQFF
TRBD1	medium-sized	TRBV5-4	TRBJ1-1	TGTGCCAGCAGCGGAGGACAGGGTGGTGCTGAAGCTTTCTTT	CASSGGQGGAEAFF
NA	NA	TRBV4-3	TRBJ2-3	TGCGCCAGCAGCCATCGGTCGGGAGTCGCAGATACGCAGTATTTT	CASSHRSGVADTQYF